This T cell receptor (beta chain) was captured in a study of response to subunit inactivated influenza vaccine (dated by TCRdb to 2016 to 2018). Background on the whole study: Deep quantitative T cell receptor repertoire profiling was used in the study to track responses to a trivalent subunit inactivated influenza vaccine. The study at large found these results: According to the authors, only a limited number of new T cells may be recruited by each seasonal influenza vaccination.

Libraries were prepared through RT-PCR. Sequencing instrument: Illumina HiSeq 2500. TCRdb reanalyzed the raw reads on its own, using fastp at Q25 for trimming and MiXCR for clone calling, and kept in-frame beta chains. Every entry covers one CDR3 protein and lists the most common genes and DNA from its rows. Here the sample has 170,000 or so distinct CDR3 sequences; around 10% occur a single time. The ten largest clones take up about a third of the sample. In this sample, this clonotype turned up a few times. The antigen it binds to is not known. The record has no base qualities; no much larger clone is one base away. The sequence was collected from a man in his fifties or sixties who received an inactivated influenza vaccine. Donor details come from another sample of the same person, matched by shared clones. Sequencing used CD8+ T cells sorted from PBMCs, obtained around 25 months after vaccination.

The sequenced DNA: TGTGCCAGCAGCCAGCCCGACCTAACAATAACTACCTACAATGAGCAGTTCTTC. It specifies CASSQPDLTITTYNEQFF. The sequence links TRBV4-2 to TRBJ2-1; the D gene is unclear. The junction carries 20 bases between V and J, which are trimmed by 3 bases and 2 bases respectively. The CDR3 starts with the cysteine, ends with the phenylalanine, and has 18 residues. Just the 54-base CDR3 DNA is kept, in frame starting at base 1. In the germline V gene, CDR1 corresponds to LGHNA and CDR2 to YNFKEQ.